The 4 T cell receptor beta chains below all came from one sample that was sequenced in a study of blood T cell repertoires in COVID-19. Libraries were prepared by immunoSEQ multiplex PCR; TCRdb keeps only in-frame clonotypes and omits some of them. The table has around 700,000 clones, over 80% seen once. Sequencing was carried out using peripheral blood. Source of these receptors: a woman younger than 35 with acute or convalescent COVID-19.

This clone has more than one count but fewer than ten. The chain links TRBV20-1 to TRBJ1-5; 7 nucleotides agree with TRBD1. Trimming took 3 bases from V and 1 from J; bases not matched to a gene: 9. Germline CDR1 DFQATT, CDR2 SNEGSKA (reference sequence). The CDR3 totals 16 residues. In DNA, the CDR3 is TGCAGTGCTAGTAAAGGGGGCGAAGGAAGCAATCAGCCCCAGCATTTT. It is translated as CSASKGGEGSNQPQHF.

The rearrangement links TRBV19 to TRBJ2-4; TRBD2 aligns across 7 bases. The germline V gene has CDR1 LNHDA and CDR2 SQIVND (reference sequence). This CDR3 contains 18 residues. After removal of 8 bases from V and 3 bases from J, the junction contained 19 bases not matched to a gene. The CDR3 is CASATGLSPDWVKNIQYF. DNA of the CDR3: TGTGCCAGTGCGACGGGACTATCACCCGATTGGGTCAAAAACATTCAGTACTTC.

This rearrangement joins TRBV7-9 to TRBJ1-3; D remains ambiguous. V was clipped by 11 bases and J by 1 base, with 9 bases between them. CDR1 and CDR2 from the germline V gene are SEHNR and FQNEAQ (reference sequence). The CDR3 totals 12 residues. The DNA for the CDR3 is TGTGCCGGAGGGTTTTCTGGAAACACCATATATTTT. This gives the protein CAGGFSGNTIYF.

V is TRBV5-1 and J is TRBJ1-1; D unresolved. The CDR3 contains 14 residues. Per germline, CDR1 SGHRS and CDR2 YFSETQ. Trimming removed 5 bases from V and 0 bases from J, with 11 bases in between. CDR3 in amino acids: CASRSTRLNTEAFF. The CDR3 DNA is TGCGCCAGCAGGTCGACAAGACTGAACACTGAAGCTTTCTTT.